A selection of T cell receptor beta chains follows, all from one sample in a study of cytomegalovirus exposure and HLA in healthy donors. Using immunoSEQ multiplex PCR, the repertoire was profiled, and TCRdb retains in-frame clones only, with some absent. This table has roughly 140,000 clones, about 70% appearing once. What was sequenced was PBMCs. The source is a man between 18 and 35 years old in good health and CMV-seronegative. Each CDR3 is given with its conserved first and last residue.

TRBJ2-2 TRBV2 CASSEGGGGTGELFF
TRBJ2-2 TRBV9 CASSLLSGGYGELFF
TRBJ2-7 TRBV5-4 CASSASRDSFSYEQYF
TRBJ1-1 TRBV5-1 CASSSQGRNTEAFF
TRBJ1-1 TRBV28 CAGQGLNTEAFF
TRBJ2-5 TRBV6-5 CASHRGTQETQYF
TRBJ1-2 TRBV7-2 CASSLGGTGNYGYTF
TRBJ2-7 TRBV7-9 CSSSLLWHEQYF
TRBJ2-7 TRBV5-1 CASSLGQEFYEQYF
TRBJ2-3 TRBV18 CASSPGRITDTQYF
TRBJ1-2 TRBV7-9 CASSRGRSRKAGAYGYTF
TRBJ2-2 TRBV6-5 CASSYSGQTNTGELFF
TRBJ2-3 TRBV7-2 CASSYPRDSLTTDTQYF
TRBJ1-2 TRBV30 CAWQSDKINYGYTF
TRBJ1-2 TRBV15 CATSRAGARGNYGYTF
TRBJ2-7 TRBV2 CASSGLRTGLYEQYF
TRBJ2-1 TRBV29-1 CSAPRGDSSYNEQFF
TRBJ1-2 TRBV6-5 CASKRDNRYGYTF
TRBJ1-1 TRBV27 CASSSYRGGGAEAFF
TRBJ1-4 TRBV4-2 CASSHLPTGGTNEKLFF
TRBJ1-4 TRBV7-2 CASSAQDRGVTNEKLFF
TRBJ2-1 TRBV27 CASSSGLGPYNEQFF
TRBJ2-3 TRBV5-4 CASSSSMDTQYF
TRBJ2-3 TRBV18 CASSPPAGGPENTQYF
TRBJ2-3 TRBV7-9 CASSFKGGQDTQYF
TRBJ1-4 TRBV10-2 CASSDPAGSELFF
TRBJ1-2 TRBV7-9 CASSLWGQGGNYGYTF
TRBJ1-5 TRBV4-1 CASSQVSGSVSNQPQHF
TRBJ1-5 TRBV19 CASTPFGNQPQHF
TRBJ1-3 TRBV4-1 CASSQSRVSPGNTIYF
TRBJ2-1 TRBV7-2 CASSQISYNEQFF
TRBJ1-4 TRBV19 CASSTLDRGSTNEKLFF
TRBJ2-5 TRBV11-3 CASSQPGQTKETQYF
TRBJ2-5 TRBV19 CASSIIGTGGAETQYF
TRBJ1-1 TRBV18 CASSGPGTGYTEAFF
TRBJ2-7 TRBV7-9 CASSPGVSIRGQYF
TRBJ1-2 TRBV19 CASRQTGRDGYTF
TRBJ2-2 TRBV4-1 CASSQRHAGINTGELFF
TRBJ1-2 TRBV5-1 CASSLGTGTGYNYGYTF
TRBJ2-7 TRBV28 CASSAQTGTEVYEQYF
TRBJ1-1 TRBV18 CASSERQALNTEAFF
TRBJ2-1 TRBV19 CASSPSLAGGTYEQFF
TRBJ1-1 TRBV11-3 CASSPRDREGTEAFF
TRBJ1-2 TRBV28 CASRFQRTGSNYGYTF
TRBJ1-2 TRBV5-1 CASSFGETNYGYTF
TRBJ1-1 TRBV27 CASSPRTRNTEAFF
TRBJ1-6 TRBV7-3 CASSLIEGASPLHF
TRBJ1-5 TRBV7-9 CASSLFGDMGNQPQHF
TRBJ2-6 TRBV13 CASSPRDRSSGANVLTF
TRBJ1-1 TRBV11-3 CASSPRTGEIEAFF
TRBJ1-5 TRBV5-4 CASSLPDQPQHF
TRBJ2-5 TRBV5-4 CASSLDGDSSGGETQYF
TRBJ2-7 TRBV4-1 CASSQDRTSAYEQYF
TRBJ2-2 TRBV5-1 CASSPQNTGELFF
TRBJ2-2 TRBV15 CATSPQGTPGELFF
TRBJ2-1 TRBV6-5 CASSYEGSGNEQFF
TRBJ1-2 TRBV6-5 CASSSGTYGYTF